Presented here are 21 T cell receptor beta chains from one specimen sequenced in a study of shared clonotypes between healthy human individuals. Using immunoSEQ multiplex PCR, the repertoire was profiled, and TCRdb retains in-frame clones only, with some absent. The sample contains 2 million to 2.5 million clones, about 92% of which appear only once. The sequenced sample was naive CD4+ T cells from PBMCs. The subset here: CD45RA+ positively selected. The receptor source for this set is a man between 18 and 29 years old in good health. Some clones in this sample may be carry-over from other donors' samples.

The gene calls are TRBV25-1 and TRBJ1-3, with a possible D match to TRBD1 (5 bases). V lost 4 bases, J lost 3 bases, and 13 bases lay in between. CDR3 length equals 15 residues. Germline V lookup: CDR1 MGHDK, CDR2 SYGVNS. The CDR3 nucleotides are TGTGCCAGCAGTGTCCTCAGGGACCGTGGAAACACCATATATTTT. Its translation: CASSVLRDRGNTIYF.

The sample holds one count of this clone. V is TRBV20-1 and J is TRBJ2-7; D ambiguous. Trimming took 6 bases from V and 6 from J, leaving 12 bases between them. The CDR3 contains 11 residues. From germline, CDR1 is DFQATT and CDR2 SNEGSKA (reference sequence). The DNA of the CDR3 is TGCAGTGCCCCCAATTGGGGCGAGCAGTACTTC. It is translated as CSAPNWGEQYF.

A word on this clone: This CDR3 is also generated by other DNA sequences in the sample. The chain combines TRBV7-9 with TRBJ2-1, with a tentative D call TRBD2 (5 bases). V lost 0 bases and J lost 4, with 10 bases in between. Germline CDR1 and CDR2: SEHNR and FQNEAQ (reference sequence). The CDR3 extends over 15 amino acids. The CDR3 sequence is CASSLASGLYNEQFF. The CDR3 nucleotides are TGTGCCAGCAGCTTAGCCTCCGGACTTTACAATGAGCAGTTCTTC.

V and J are TRBV30 and TRBJ2-7, with D unresolved. The CDR3 spans 14 residues. The V gene's germline CDR1 is GTSNPN and CDR2 SVGIG (reference sequence). Trimming removed 3 bases at V and 3 bases at J, with 15 bases between. The CDR3 bases are TGTGCCTGGAGGGATTGGTTGGGAAACTACGAGCAGTACTTC. As protein: CAWRDWLGNYEQYF.

This chain connects TRBV28 to TRBJ2-3; D may match TRBD1 or TRBD2 (6 bases each). Trimming stripped 6 bases from V and 4 bases from J, with 14 bases between. Per germline, CDR1 MDHEN and CDR2 SYDVKM. The CDR3 runs to 14 residues. This CDR3 is CASRVGGIADTQYF. The CDR3 region has the DNA TGTGCCAGCAGGGTAGGGGGGATAGCAGATACGCAGTATTTT. The full variable domain, its missing parts supplied by reference TRBV28 and TRBJ2-3, is DVKVTQSSRYLVKRTGEKVFLECVQDMDHENMFWYRQDPGLGLRLIYFSYDVKMKEKGDIPEGYSVSREKKERFSLILESASTNQTSMYLCASRVGGIADTQYFGPGTRLTVL.

Of note for this clone: One end of the junction fails to match germline, which may point to a read error. The sample carries other DNA sequences with the same CDR3. V and J are TRBV7-2 and TRBJ2-7; tentative D call: TRBD2 (5 bases). This CDR3 has 16 residues. Germline CDR1 SGHTA, CDR2 FQGNSA. The DNA for the CDR3 is TGCGCCAGCAGCTTAGTGGACTGGGAGAGCTCCTACGAGCAGTACTTC. Translated: CASSLVDWESSYEQYF.

The V call is TRBV28, the J call TRBJ2-7; D ambiguous. The CDR3 is 13 amino acids. The germline V gene encodes CDR1 MDHEN and CDR2 SYDVKM. Deletions cut 6 bases from V and 2 bases from J, with 11 bases between. The CDR3 coding sequence is TGTGCCAGCAGCCCCGCACGCCCCTACGAGCAGTACTTC. This codes for CASSPARPYEQYF.

The rearrangement joins TRBV5-4 to TRBJ1-1, with 8 bases lining up with TRBD1. The CDR3 runs 16 residues. Trimming took 2 bases from V and 1 from J; bases not matched to a gene: 7. Germline loops: CDR1 SGHNT, CDR2 YYREEE (reference sequence). The CDR3 region has the DNA TGTGCCAGCAGCTTCTTCACAGGGGGATCGAACACTGAAGCTTTCTTT. Protein sequence: CASSFFTGGSNTEAFF.

The V and J genes are TRBV15 and TRBJ2-2, with 9 bases fitting TRBD2. The V and J ends lost 3 bases and 6 bases, in that order; junction bases with no gene match: 8. This CDR3 spans 16 amino acids. In germline, CDR1 is LNHNV, CDR2 YYDKDF (reference sequence). The DNA for the CDR3 is TGTGCCACCAGCAGTACGGGACTAGCTTATTCCGGGGAGCTGTTTTTT. Its protein product is CATSSTGLAYSGELFF.

V usage is TRBV27 and J usage is TRBJ2-1; TRBD2 matches 9 bases. The V gene end was trimmed by 5 bases and the J gene end by 4 bases; junction bases not matched to a gene: 3. Germline V gene data show CDR1 as MNHEY and CDR2 as SMNVEV (reference sequence). This CDR3 has 14 residues. The CDR3: CASSPGLAYNEQFF. The CDR3, as DNA: TGTGCCAGCAGTCCAGGACTAGCGTACAATGAGCAGTTCTTC.

Worth noting for this clone: No DNA is shown, since the ends of the CDR3 on it are uncertain; the CDR3 is the one TCRdb lists. The genes are TRBV7-2 and TRBJ2-7; the DNA was not used to check the table's D call, TRBD1. In germline, CDR1 is SGHTA, CDR2 FQGNSA. The CDR3 has 13 amino acids, counting both end residues. CDR3 region: CASNRVGQGNKYF.

The chain uses TRBV28 and TRBJ2-7, with 7 bases aligning to TRBD2. The V gene end was trimmed by 2 bases and the J gene end by 6 bases; junction bases not matched to a gene: 4. In germline, CDR1 is MDHEN, CDR2 SYDVKM. The CDR3 totals 13 residues. In nucleotides, the CDR3 is TGTGCCAGCAGTTTAAGCGGGATCAGCGAGCAGTACTTC. Protein: CASSLSGISEQYF.

Turning to this clone: The same CDR3 is also encoded by other DNA sequences in this sample. V usage is TRBV29-1 and J usage is TRBJ2-5, with D possibly being TRBD2 (5 bases). Trimming shortened V by 4 bases and J by 1 base, and 7 bases separated the two germline ends. Germline V CDR1 and CDR2: SQVTM, ANQGSEA. This CDR3 is built from 12 residues. CDR3 sequence reads: CSVVGIQETQYF. The CDR3 coding sequence is TGCAGCGTTGTCGGGATCCAAGAGACCCAGTACTTC.

This chain links TRBV9 with TRBJ2-7; the D call may be TRBD1 or TRBD2 (5 bases each). This CDR3 is 13 amino acids long. Germline-derived CDR1 and CDR2 are SGDLS and YYNGEE. V was shortened by 7 bases and J by 6 bases, with 17 bases between the two germline ends. This chain's CDR3 is CASGPSGSREQYF. CDR3 DNA sequence: TGTGCCAGCGGTCCCTCAGGGAGCCGCGAGCAGTACTTC.

The J gene is TRBJ2-7, the V gene TRBV5-1; 7 positions agree with TRBD1. The trim removed 4 bases at V and 2 bases at J, leaving 9 bases unmatched. This CDR3 is built from 15 residues. CDR1 is SGHRS, CDR2 YFSETQ, per germline. Here the CDR3 DNA reads TGCGCCAGCAGCAGATCCGGGACAGACACCTACGAGCAGTACTTC. Protein product: CASSRSGTDTYEQYF. Combining the CDR3 with reference TRBV5-1 and TRBJ2-7 gives the whole variable domain KAGVTQTPRYLIKTRGQQVTLSCSPISGHRSVSWYQQTPGQGLQFLFEYFSETQRNKGNFPGRFSGRQFSNSRSEMNVSTLELGDSALYLCASSRSGTDTYEQYFGPGTRLTVT.

The gene calls are TRBV18 and TRBJ2-7; 7 nucleotides match TRBD2. The CDR3 covers 14 residues. J was trimmed by 3 bases and V by 6 bases; bases with no gene match: 8. The germline V gene encodes CDR1 KGHSH and CDR2 LQKENI. CDR3 residues: CASSAGVQRYEQYF. The CDR3 DNA reads as TGTGCCAGCTCTGCGGGAGTCCAACGCTACGAGCAGTACTTC.

The chain combines TRBV2 with TRBJ2-1; tentatively, D is TRBD1 (5 bases). There are 12 residues in the CDR3. Germline V gives CDR1 SNHLY, CDR2 FYNNEI. Trimming took off 9 bases at V and 9 bases at J, with 15 bases between the two ends. In DNA form, the CDR3 reads TGTGCCAGTAACCCTAGTAGGGGTGAGCAGTTCTTC. Protein sequence: CASNPSRGEQFF.

The chain combines TRBV5-1 with TRBJ2-5; D is unclear. CDR1 and CDR2 from the germline V gene are SGHRS and YFSETQ. V lost 0 bases, J lost 3 bases, and 12 bases lay in between. This CDR3 is 15 amino acids long. CDR3 residues: CASSLGPSTEETQYF. CDR3 nucleotides: TGCGCCAGCAGCTTGGGCCCGAGTACCGAAGAGACCCAGTACTTC.

V and J are TRBV27 and TRBJ2-3; 8 positions agree with TRBD1. Germline CDR1 and CDR2: MNHEY and SMNVEV (reference sequence). Trimming removed 6 bases from V and 1 base from J; junction bases left unmatched: 0. There are 13 residues in the CDR3. CDR3 in DNA: TGTGCCAGCAGGGGACAGGGCACAGATACGCAGTATTTT. The encoded protein is CASRGQGTDTQYF.

This clone showed up just a few times. This chain links TRBV19 with TRBJ1-1; no clear D gene. This CDR3 contains 16 residues. Trimming left V 5 bases short and J 0 bases short, with 16 bases between. CDR1 LNHDA and CDR2 SQIVND come from the germline V gene (reference sequence). In DNA, the CDR3 is TGTGCCAGTAGTTTTCTTGGTCGCGGGATGAACACTGAAGCTTTCTTT. It specifies CASSFLGRGMNTEAFF.

A note on this clone: This CDR3 is also generated by other DNA sequences in the sample. The chain combines TRBV4-1 with TRBJ2-3; 7 nucleotides match TRBD2. Germline V gene lookup returns CDR1 MGHRA and CDR2 YSYEKL. The CDR3 consists of 15 residues. V shed 3 bases and J 4 bases; nucleotides not matched to a gene: 7. The CDR3 DNA reads TGCGCCAGCAGCCAGTCCGGGCTAGCGGCAGATACGCAGTATTTT. It is translated as CASSQSGLAADTQYF.